The 6 T cell receptor beta chains below were found in one sample sequenced in a study of control samples from healthy donors and cancer patients. Produced via immunoSEQ multiplex PCR; TCRdb's table is partial and in-frame only. The sample lists roughly 400,000 clones, over 75% occurring once. Sample: PBMCs. The receptors derive from a man aged 40-50 years with head and neck cancer.

V is TRBV5-4 and J is TRBJ2-1, with TRBD2 matching over 11 bases. The CDR3 loop spans 15 amino acids. Germline CDR1 SGHNT, CDR2 YYREEE (reference sequence). The V segment lost 1 base and the J segment 6 bases; nucleotides outside the gene matches: 3. The CDR3 nucleotides read TGTGCCAGCAGCTTGAGACTAGCGGGGATCAATGAGCAGTTCTTC. Its translation: CASSLRLAGINEQFF.

The V and J genes are TRBV7-9 and TRBJ1-2, with D tentatively TRBD1 (5 bases). Trimming left V 1 base short and J 2 bases short, with 8 bases between. Germline-derived CDR1 and CDR2 are SEHNR and FQNEAQ (reference sequence). The CDR3 extends over 14 amino acids. CDR3 nucleotides: TGTGCCAGCAGCTTAGATTGGGGGAACTATGGCTACACCTTC. Its translation is CASSLDWGNYGYTF.

This clone has only a few counts. The CDR3 region is CASSLRISEEGEQYF. For the CDR3, the DNA is TGTGCCAGCAGCTTAAGGATTAGCGAGGAAGGGGAGCAGTACTTC. The chain employs TRBV11-1 and TRBJ2-7; D perhaps matches TRBD2 (5 bases). This CDR3 is 15 amino acids long. The V end was cut by 2 bases, the J end by 7 bases, with 18 bases between. Germline loops: CDR1 SGHAT, CDR2 FQDESV (reference sequence).

The count of this clone is one. This chain uses TRBV28 with TRBJ2-1; D perhaps matches TRBD2 (6 bases). Trimming shortened V by 5 bases and J by 7 bases, and 21 bases separated the two germline ends. Germline V gene lookup returns CDR1 MDHEN and CDR2 SYDVKM. The length of the CDR3 is 16 residues. The CDR3 DNA reads as TGTGCCAGCAGTCCGGCGCGGGGATTGGCTCGGAATGAGCAGTTCTTC. Protein: CASSPARGLARNEQFF.

The J gene is TRBJ2-3, the V gene TRBV28; TRBD1 aligns across 7 bases. V dropped 3 bases and J dropped 3; count of bases not matched to a gene: 15. There are 18 residues in the CDR3. Germline-derived CDR1 and CDR2 are MDHEN and SYDVKM. The CDR3 DNA follows: TGTGCCAGCAGTTTCCCCAAGACAGGGCGGATAGGAACAGATACGCAGTATTTT. It translates to CASSFPKTGRIGTDTQYF.

The chain is built from TRBV10-3 and TRBJ2-1; 9 bases match TRBD2. This CDR3 has 12 residues. From germline, CDR1 is ENHRY and CDR2 SYGVKD. The V gene end was trimmed by 2 bases and the J gene end by 13 bases; junction bases not matched to a gene: 3. This CDR3 is CAISESGRIQFF. The DNA for the CDR3 is TGTGCCATCAGTGAGAGCGGGAGGATTCAGTTCTTC.